This section outlines one T cell receptor beta chain sequence together with its context. Its antigen is not known. This specimen belongs to a study of identical twins. Study-wide results and limits: Twin-shared out-of-frame alpha sequences were enriched for low generation probability.

Germline V CDR1 and CDR2: SGHKS, YYEKEE (reference sequence). The CDR3 covers 15 residues. Trimming left V 3 bases short and J 3 bases short, with 16 bases between. TCRdb independently ran MiXCR on the 5' RACE reads; one entry per CDR3 protein. The sample consists of roughly 770,000 distinct CDR3 sequences, 15% to 20% of them appearing once. These sequences were also reported in another study, on T cells expressing NK-cell markers. This second report adds: Among the eight sequenced donors, seven tested HCMV-seropositive and one tested seronegative.

Sequencing used PBMCs. The V call is TRBV5-5, the J call TRBJ2-7; weak D call: TRBD1 (5 bases). This receptor was taken from a woman under 30 in good health. The CDR3 nucleotides read TGTGCCAGCAGCTATACCTCAGGGTCCCTCTACGAGCAGTACTTC. Translated, it gives CASSYTSGSLYEQYF.